The 9 T cell receptor beta chains in this list originate from one sample, sequenced in a study of glioma-infiltrating T cells after dendritic cell vaccination. Sequencing was performed with immunoSEQ multiplex PCR; in TCRdb, only in-frame clones are kept and a portion is missing. This table holds tens of thousands of clones, over 70% found once. Sample: blood, taken before dendritic cell vaccination. The receptors come from a human donor with glioblastoma.

This chain connects TRBV30 to TRBJ2-2; 11 bases align to TRBD2. The germline V gene has CDR1 GTSNPN and CDR2 SVGIG (reference sequence). V lost 5 bases and J lost 2; bases outside the gene matches: 19. The CDR3 is 20 amino acids. The chain's CDR3 is CAWFGVSRLAGKTNTGELFF. In DNA, the CDR3 is TGTGCCTGGTTTGGAGTTTCCAGACTAGCGGGGAAAACAAACACCGGGGAGCTGTTTTTT. Full variable domain (remainder filled in from reference TRBV30 and TRBJ2-2): SQTIHQWPATLVQPVGSPLSLECTVEGTSNPNLYWYRQAAGRGLQLLFYSVGIGQISSEVPQNLSASRPQDRQFILSSKKLLLSDSGFYLCAWFGVSRLAGKTNTGELFFGEGSRLTVL.

This clone is a singleton in its sample. The CDR3 loop reads CASTPADRNVGYTF. The CDR3 DNA reads TGTGCCAGCACACCGGCAGACAGGAACGTGGGCTACACCTTC. The chain links TRBV27 to TRBJ1-2; a possible D gene is TRBD1 (6 bases). CDR1 is MNHEY and CDR2 is SMNVEV in the germline V gene (reference sequence). The CDR3 runs 14 residues. V was cut by 7 bases and J by 8 bases, with 20 bases left in between.

The V call is TRBV18, the J call TRBJ2-4, with 11 bases identical to TRBD2. V dropped 3 bases and J dropped 1; count of bases not matched to a gene: 2. This CDR3 spans 16 amino acids. Germline V gene sequence: CDR1 KGHSH, CDR2 LQKENI. CDR3 sequence (DNA): TGTGCCAGCTCACCGACTAGCGGGGCTGCCAAAAACATTCAGTACTTC. It yields the protein CASSPTSGAAKNIQYF.

This chain's CDR3 is CASSRRGQTEAFF. CDR3 bases: TGTGCCAGCAGCCGTAGAGGGCAGACGGAAGCTTTCTTT. The chain uses TRBV9 and TRBJ1-1; D gene uncertain. The V and J ends lost 4 bases and 8 bases respectively, with 15 bases between them. Per germline, CDR1 SGDLS and CDR2 YYNGEE. The CDR3 has 13 residues.

The chain employs TRBV9 and TRBJ2-3; D might be TRBD1 (6 bases). This CDR3 has 14 residues. Trimming cost V 3 bases and J 4 bases, with 12 bases left between them. CDR1 SGDLS and CDR2 YYNGEE come from the germline V gene. The CDR3 is CASSAAGAADTQYF. CDR3 nucleotide sequence: TGTGCCAGCAGCGCCGCAGGGGCGGCAGATACGCAGTATTTT.

The J gene is TRBJ2-1, the V gene TRBV6-1; 8 bases are a match to TRBD2. In germline, CDR1 is MNHNS, CDR2 SASEGT. V shed 5 bases and J 12 bases; nucleotides not matched to a gene: 3. CDR3 length equals 11 residues. CDR3 bases: TGTGCCAGCAGTAGCGGGGGTATGCAGTTCTTC. As protein: CASSSGGMQFF.

About this clone itself: At one boundary the junction diverges from the germline segment, which might be a read error. The rearrangement uses TRBV2 and TRBJ1-2; D is unclear. Germline loops: CDR1 SNHLY, CDR2 FYNNEI. This CDR3 has 10 residues. The CDR3 loop is CASRPMPELF. CDR3 nucleotide sequence: TGTGCCAGCAGGCCGATGCCCGAGCTATTC.

V usage is TRBV6-5 and J usage is TRBJ1-6, with TRBD1 matching over 8 bases. Germline CDR1 and CDR2: MNHEY and SVGAGI. The CDR3 is 14 amino acids. After removal of 6 bases from V and 8 bases from J, the junction contained 6 bases not matched to a gene. For the CDR3, the DNA is TGTGCCAGCAGCCCGACAGGGGAAGATTCACCCCTCCACTTT. Amino acid sequence: CASSPTGEDSPLHF.

The chain links TRBV7-9 to TRBJ2-1; 9 positions agree with TRBD2. J was trimmed by 6 bases and V by 0 bases; bases with no gene match: 3. The CDR3 is 15 amino acids. Germline values: CDR1 SEHNR, CDR2 FQNEAQ (reference sequence). The CDR3 DNA is TGTGCCAGCAGCTTAGCTAGCGGGAGCCCCAATGAGCAGTTCTTC. Its protein is CASSLASGSPNEQFF.